Sequencing of this T cell receptor (beta chain) was carried out in a study of regulatory T cells in long-lasting Graves disease. For this clonotype: The antigen remains unidentified. A much larger clone lies one base from this, so it may be a read error.

Points from the study as a whole: There was favoring of TRBV28, TRBJ1-2 and TRBJ2-5 in persistent disease.

Noted time point: persistent/refractory GD, antithyroid drugs over 5 years with positive TRAb. The TCR library used RNA extracted from PBMCs. The CDR3 is made up of 12 amino acids. Germline V CDR1 and CDR2: DFQATT, SNEGSKA (reference sequence). Trimming shortened V by 3 bases and J by 1 base, and 7 bases separated the two germline ends. Arm-PCR with iRepertoire HTBI primers amplified the CDR3 regions for these TCR beta libraries. TCRdb analysed the multiplex PCR reads with MiXCR anew, one entry per CDR3 protein. The top ten clones hold about an eighth of a sample with hundreds of thousands of distinct CDR3 sequences, around a fifth of them seen once.

The receptor was derived from a female donor with Graves disease. This rearrangement joins TRBV20-1 to TRBJ2-7, with D hard to call. Here the sequenced sample was peripheral blood mononuclear cells (PBMCs), taken when the disease was refractory, from a patient treated with antithyroid drugs. The CDR3 here is CSASPRSYEQYF. CDR3 nucleotide sequence: TGCAGTGCTAGTCCCAGATCCTACGAGCAGTACTTC.